One sample yielded the 23 T cell receptor beta chains listed below, sequenced in a study of T cell changes during pregnancy in multiple sclerosis. Clones were sequenced by immunoSEQ multiplex PCR, and TCRdb holds only the in-frame ones, with some missing. The repertoire holds approximately 130,000 clones, with roughly 95% as singletons. The sequenced sample was peripheral blood, obtained after pregnancy. Receptors originate from a female donor with multiple sclerosis, enrolled in a pregnancy study.

The chain recombines TRBV2 with TRBJ1-5, with D possibly being TRBD1 (5 bases). Looked up from germline, CDR1 is SNHLY and CDR2 is FYNNEI. V was shortened by 6 bases and J by 3 bases, with 12 bases between the two germline ends. CDR3 size: 14 residues. The CDR3 is CASRLDSPNQPQHF. CDR3 in DNA: TGTGCCAGCAGGTTAGACAGTCCCAATCAGCCCCAGCATTTT.

The V gene is TRBV28, the J gene TRBJ2-3, with TRBD1 identical over 11 bases. J was trimmed by 2 bases and V by 1 base; bases with no gene match: 2. The CDR3 runs 16 residues. Germline values: CDR1 MDHEN, CDR2 SYDVKM. The CDR3 is CASSLLGQGVTDTQYF. Here the CDR3 DNA reads TGTGCCAGCAGTTTATTGGGACAGGGGGTCACAGATACGCAGTATTTT. Full variable domain (missing parts from reference TRBV28 and TRBJ2-3): DVKVTQSSRYLVKRTGEKVFLECVQDMDHENMFWYRQDPGLGLRLIYFSYDVKMKEKGDIPEGYSVSREKKERFSLILESASTNQTSMYLCASSLLGQGVTDTQYFGPGTRLTVL.

On this clone: In the same sample, other DNA sequences code for this CDR3. This chain connects TRBV7-8 to TRBJ1-4; D perhaps matches TRBD1 (6 bases). The CDR3 sequence is 15 residues long. Germline values: CDR1 SGHVS, CDR2 FQNEAQ. The V end was cut by 2 bases, the J end by 0 bases, with 7 bases between. The CDR3 region has the DNA TGTGCCAGCAGCTTAAGGACAGCAACTAATGAAAAACTGTTTTTT. Encoded protein: CASSLRTATNEKLFF.

V and J are TRBV29-1 and TRBJ2-1; 8 bases line up with TRBD1. Germline CDR1 reads SQVTM; CDR2 reads ANQGSEA. V shed 3 bases and J 0 bases; nucleotides not matched to a gene: 7. The CDR3 runs 16 residues. This chain's CDR3 is CSVEATGTGSYNEQFF. CDR3 sequence (DNA): TGCAGCGTTGAGGCTACCGGGACAGGCTCCTACAATGAGCAGTTCTTC.

V is TRBV27 and J is TRBJ1-1; D unclear. The germline gives CDR1 MNHEY, CDR2 SMNVEV (reference sequence). The CDR3 has 14 residues. Deletions cut 2 bases from V and 6 bases from J, with 13 bases between. The CDR3 coding sequence is TGTGCCAGCAGTTTACTCAATCCGGGGTCTGAAGCTTTCTTT. Translated, it gives CASSLLNPGSEAFF.

The chain has TRBV18 and TRBJ1-1; D uncertain. The CDR3 has 13 residues. V was pared by 2 bases and J by 3 bases, with 7 bases between. Germline CDR1 and CDR2: KGHSH and LQKENI. The CDR3 reads CASSPKRDTEAFF. CDR3 sequence (DNA): TGTGCCAGCTCACCAAAGAGGGACACTGAAGCTTTCTTT.

V usage is TRBV6-6 and J usage is TRBJ1-2; D is undetermined. The V gene's germline CDR1 is MNHNY and CDR2 SVGAGI (reference sequence). V lost 4 bases and J lost 0, with 9 bases in between. The CDR3 length is 14 residues. The CDR3 DNA sequence: TGTGCCAGCAGTTTCAGAGGGTCTAACTATGGCTACACCTTC. This encodes CASSFRGSNYGYTF.

The gene calls are TRBV7-8 and TRBJ2-2; TRBD2 agrees at 14 bases. Unmatched junction bases numbered 12, after V lost 4 bases and J lost 8 bases. CDR1 SGHVS and CDR2 FQNEAQ come from the germline V gene. The CDR3 contains 18 residues. The CDR3 loop is CASSSRLAGGPKKGELFF. The CDR3 nucleotides read TGTGCCAGCAGCTCACGACTAGCGGGAGGGCCAAAGAAGGGGGAGCTGTTTTTT.

The genes are TRBV5-5 and TRBJ1-1; tentative D call: TRBD1 (5 bases). Germline CDR1 and CDR2: SGHKS and YYEKEE (reference sequence). The CDR3 is 13 amino acids. Trimming shortened V by 4 bases and J by 8 bases, and 15 bases separated the two germline ends. This CDR3 is CASSVIDSPEAFF. CDR3 coding DNA: TGTGCCAGCAGCGTAATAGACAGCCCAGAAGCTTTCTTT.

This clone was seen just once. This rearrangement joins TRBV19 to TRBJ2-7, with D possibly matching TRBD2 (6 bases). Germline CDR1 is LNHDA and CDR2 is SQIVND (reference sequence). CDR3 size: 15 residues. Trimming cost V 5 bases and J 3 bases, with 17 bases left between them. Here the CDR3 reads CASSPVMGGNYEQYF. CDR3 nucleotide sequence: TGTGCCAGTAGTCCAGTCATGGGGGGAAACTACGAGCAGTACTTC.

The chain joins TRBV30 to TRBJ2-7, with D possibly being TRBD2 (6 bases). The V and J ends lost 3 bases and 4 bases respectively, with 13 bases between them. The CDR3 covers 13 residues. The V gene's germline CDR1 is GTSNPN and CDR2 SVGIG (reference sequence). The CDR3 bases are TGTGCCTGGAGCCCCGGGACTTTTTACGAGCAGTACTTC. Its protein is CAWSPGTFYEQYF. Full variable domain (remainder filled in from reference TRBV30 and TRBJ2-7): SQTIHQWPATLVQPVGSPLSLECTVEGTSNPNLYWYRQAAGRGLQLLFYSVGIGQISSEVPQNLSASRPQDRQFILSSKKLLLSDSGFYLCAWSPGTFYEQYFGPGTRLTVT.

The J gene is TRBJ2-7, the V gene TRBV28, with TRBD1 matching 8 bases. Germline values: CDR1 MDHEN, CDR2 SYDVKM. The CDR3 covers 14 residues. The trim removed 5 bases at V and 4 bases at J, leaving 7 bases unmatched. This chain's CDR3 is CASSIRGLGYEQYF. The DNA of the CDR3 is TGTGCCAGCAGTATCAGGGGGCTGGGTTACGAGCAGTACTTC.

V usage is TRBV6-1 and J usage is TRBJ2-2, with a weak D call TRBD2 (5 bases). The length of the CDR3 is 16 residues. CDR1 and CDR2 (germline): MNHNS, SASEGT. V dropped 1 base and J dropped 0 bases, with 9 bases sitting between them. In DNA form, the CDR3 reads TGTGCCAGCAGTGAAGATCTAGCTGCGAACACCGGGGAGCTGTTTTTT. This gives the protein CASSEDLAANTGELFF.

The V and J genes are TRBV6-5 and TRBJ2-3, with 10 bases fitting TRBD2. This CDR3 has 15 amino acids. Germline loops: CDR1 MNHEY, CDR2 SVGAGI. The J segment lost 2 bases and the V segment lost 6 bases, leaving 5 bases of the junction unmatched. CDR3 sequence reads: CASRPLAGITDTQYF. The CDR3 DNA sequence: TGTGCCAGCAGGCCACTAGCGGGAATCACAGATACGCAGTATTTT.

The genes are TRBV6-5 and TRBJ2-1, with 7 bases aligning to TRBD2. V lost 7 bases and J lost 5; bases outside the gene matches: 11. Germline CDR1 and CDR2: MNHEY and SVGAGI. The CDR3 is 15 amino acids. CDR3 coding DNA: TGTGCCAGCACCTCCAACGGGGGAGGGCACAATGAGCAGTTCTTC. This encodes CASTSNGGGHNEQFF.

The chain carries TRBV19 and TRBJ2-2; 7 bases are a match to TRBD2. The CDR3 length is 17 residues. From germline, CDR1 is LNHDA and CDR2 SQIVND (reference sequence). V lost 7 bases and J lost 0; bases outside the gene matches: 11. CDR3 sequence (DNA): TGTGCCAGTACCCCTTCCGGCGGACTAGCGAACACCGGGGAGCTGTTTTTT. Encoded protein: CASTPSGGLANTGELFF.

This sequence joins TRBV9 and TRBJ2-3, with D perhaps matching TRBD1 (6 bases). V gave up 3 bases and J gave up 3 bases, with 17 bases separating them. There are 16 residues in the CDR3. From germline, CDR1 is SGDLS and CDR2 YYNGEE. CDR3 sequence reads: CASSAAGTTRTDTQYF. CDR3 nucleotides: TGTGCCAGCAGCGCAGCCGGGACAACTCGAACAGATACGCAGTATTTT. Supplemented by reference TRBV9 and TRBJ2-3, the full variable domain reads DSGVTQTPKHLITATGQRVTLRCSPRSGDLSVYWYQQSLDQGLQFLIQYYNGEERAKGNILERFSAQQFPDLHSELNLSSLELGDSALYFCASSAAGTTRTDTQYFGPGTRLTVL.

The chain couples TRBV21-1 to TRBJ1-5. TRBV21-1 is labeled a pseudogene. The CDR3 contains 15 residues. CDR3 bases: TGTGCCAGCAGCAAGGCGCTGGCGGGTCATCAGCCCCAGCATTTT. Protein sequence: CASSKALAGHQPQHF.

The CDR3: CASSEALRQRSLYEQYF. CDR3 bases: TGTGCCAGCAGTGAAGCGCTTCGACAGAGGAGCCTCTACGAGCAGTACTTC. The J gene is TRBJ2-7, the V gene TRBV6-1, with D tentatively TRBD1 (5 bases). The V end lost 0 bases, the J end lost 3 bases, and 18 bases lay between the germline ends. CDR3 length: 17 residues. Looked up from germline, CDR1 is MNHNS and CDR2 is SASEGT.

This clone was counted a single time. This sequence joins TRBV28 and TRBJ1-2, with D tentatively TRBD1 (6 bases). The CDR3 spans 15 residues. The V gene lost 6 bases and the J gene lost 2 bases, with 16 bases spanning the gap. CDR1 and CDR2 (germline): MDHEN, SYDVKM. The CDR3 sequence is CASRLGGNLNYGYTF. As DNA, the CDR3 is TGTGCCAGCAGACTAGGGGGAAACTTAAACTATGGCTACACCTTC.

The CDR3: CASSYSRDSGNTIYF. In DNA form, the CDR3 reads TGTGCCAGCAGTTACTCGAGGGACTCTGGAAACACCATATATTTT. V is TRBV6-5 and J is TRBJ1-3; D gene ambiguous. Germline CDR1 and CDR2: MNHEY and SVGAGI. CDR3 length equals 15 residues. With 0 bases removed from V and 0 bases from J, the gap between germline ends came to 6 bases.

The rearrangement uses TRBV27 and TRBJ2-7; a weak D match, TRBD2 (5 bases). V was trimmed by 0 bases and J by 2 bases, leaving 11 bases between them. This CDR3 is built from 15 residues. Germline loops: CDR1 MNHEY, CDR2 SMNVEV (reference sequence). The CDR3 here is CASSLSAPGTYEQYF. As DNA, the CDR3 is TGTGCCAGCAGTTTATCAGCGCCCGGGACCTACGAGCAGTACTTC.

The chain employs TRBV27 and TRBJ2-7; D is possibly TRBD1 (6 bases). Per the germline V gene, CDR1 is MNHEY and CDR2 is SMNVEV (reference sequence). The V and J ends lost 4 bases and 0 bases respectively, with 16 bases between them. The CDR3 has 16 amino acids. The CDR3 nucleotides are TGTGCCAGCAGTTCAAACAGGGTCCGGCACTCCTACGAGCAGTACTTC. Protein product: CASSSNRVRHSYEQYF.